This TCR beta chain originates from a study of T cell changes during pregnancy in multiple sclerosis. The protocol was immunoSEQ multiplex PCR, while the TCRdb copy is restricted to in-frame clones and leaves out a portion. The sample has 90,000 to 95,000 clones; approximately 90% are singletons. The V gene's germline CDR1 is SGDLS and CDR2 YYNGEE. The CDR3 is 15 residues long. V was clipped by 5 bases and J by 0 bases; unmatched bases: 4. Specimen: peripheral blood, collected before pregnancy. The chain uses TRBV9 and TRBJ1-3; TRBD1 matches at 8 bases. The sequence derives from a female donor with multiple sclerosis, enrolled in a pregnancy study. The CDR3 DNA reads TGTGCCAGCAGTACGACAGGGGTCTCTGGAAACACCATATATTTT. Protein: CASSTTGVSGNTIYF.